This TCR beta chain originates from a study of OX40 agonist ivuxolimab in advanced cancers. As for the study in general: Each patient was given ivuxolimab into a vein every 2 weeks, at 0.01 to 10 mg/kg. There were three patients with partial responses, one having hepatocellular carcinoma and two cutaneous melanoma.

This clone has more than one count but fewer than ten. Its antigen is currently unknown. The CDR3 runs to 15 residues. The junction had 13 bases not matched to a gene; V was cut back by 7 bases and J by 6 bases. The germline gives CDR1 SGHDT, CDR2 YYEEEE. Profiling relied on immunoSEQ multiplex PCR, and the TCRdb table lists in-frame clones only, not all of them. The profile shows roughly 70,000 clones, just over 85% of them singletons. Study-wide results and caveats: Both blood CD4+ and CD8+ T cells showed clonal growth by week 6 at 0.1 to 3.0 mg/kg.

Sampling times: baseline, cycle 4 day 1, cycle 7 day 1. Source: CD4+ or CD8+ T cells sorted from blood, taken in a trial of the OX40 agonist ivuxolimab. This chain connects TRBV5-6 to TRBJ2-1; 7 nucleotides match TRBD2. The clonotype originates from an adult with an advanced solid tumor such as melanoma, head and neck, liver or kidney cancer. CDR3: CASRLGLAASNEQFF. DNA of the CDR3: TGTGCCAGCCGATTGGGGCTAGCGGCGAGCAATGAGCAGTTCTTC.